These 17 T cell receptor beta chains were sequenced from one sample in a study of shared clonotypes between healthy human individuals. The naive CD8 population came from CD45RO-negative cells selected for CCR7, without terminally differentiated effector memory CD45RA+ cells. TCRdb's table, derived via immunoSEQ multiplex PCR, lists solely in-frame clones and lacks some. The sample consists of around 2,100,000 clones, less than 95% of them appearing once. The specimen sequenced was naive CD8+ T cells sorted from blood. The receptors derive from a man aged 18 to 29 in good health.

This clone was seen a single time. This chain links TRBV5-4 with TRBJ2-5; D is undetermined. The germline V gene encodes CDR1 SGHNT and CDR2 YYREEE (reference sequence). Trimming pared 0 bases from V and 1 base from J, leaving 4 bases between. The CDR3 length is 13 residues. CDR3 sequence: CASSLVIQETQYF. CDR3 DNA: TGTGCCAGCAGCTTGGTAATCCAAGAGACCCAGTACTTC.

As regards this clone: Other DNA sequences in this sample translate to the same CDR3. The chain is built from TRBV28 and TRBJ1-5, with D tentatively TRBD1 (5 bases). The CDR3 consists of 15 residues. Germline lookup yields CDR1 MDHEN and CDR2 SYDVKM. V was pared by 2 bases and J by 0 bases, with 8 bases between. The DNA for the CDR3 is TGTGCCAGCAGTTTACAGGGATATAGCAATCAGCCCCAGCATTTT. This sequence encodes CASSLQGYSNQPQHF.

Remarks on this clone: The same CDR3 arises from other DNA sequences in this sample as well. The gene calls are TRBV9 and TRBJ2-7, with 7 bases aligning to TRBD2. The CDR3 consists of 15 residues. Trimming took 4 bases from V and 2 from J; bases not matched to a gene: 9. Germline CDR1 reads SGDLS; CDR2 reads YYNGEE. The CDR3, as DNA: TGTGCCAGCAGCCCGAGACTAGCTGGTACCTACGAGCAGTACTTC. This gives the protein CASSPRLAGTYEQYF.

V usage is TRBV6-6 and J usage is TRBJ2-7; 10 bases are shared with TRBD2. The CDR3 is 15 amino acids. V was clipped by 8 bases and J by 5 bases; unmatched bases: 12. Germline V CDR1 and CDR2: MNHNY, SVGAGI (reference sequence). In DNA form, the CDR3 reads TGTGCCAGCGCAGCGGGGGGGGGAGAAGTCCACGAGCAGTACTTC. This codes for CASAAGGGEVHEQYF.

V gene TRBV2 combines with J gene TRBJ1-6, with D unresolved. The CDR3 is 16 residues long. Germline-derived CDR1 and CDR2 are SNHLY and FYNNEI. V gave up 3 bases and J gave up 6 bases, with 15 bases separating them. The CDR3 is CASSETTGPSNSPLHF. The CDR3 DNA reads TGTGCCAGCAGTGAGACCACCGGGCCATCTAATTCACCCCTCCACTTT.

This chain joins TRBV6-1 and TRBJ2-1; 7 bases agree with TRBD1. Germline V gene lookup returns CDR1 MNHNS and CDR2 SASEGT. This CDR3 is 17 amino acids long. V lost 2 bases and J lost 0; bases outside the gene matches: 7. The CDR3 is CASSEFRGPNSYNEQFF. The CDR3 DNA sequence: TGTGCCAGCAGTGAATTTAGGGGGCCGAACTCCTACAATGAGCAGTTCTTC.

This sequence joins TRBV5-6 and TRBJ2-2, with D perhaps TRBD1 or TRBD2 (5 bases each). Trimming removed 5 bases from V and 5 bases from J, with 19 bases in between. This CDR3 has 16 amino acids. Germline CDR1 reads SGHDT; CDR2 reads YYEEEE. CDR3 in DNA: TGTGCCAGCAGTCTCATCCGGGACCCCAGGACCGGGGAGCTGTTTTTT. This translates into CASSLIRDPRTGELFF.

The chain carries TRBV4-1 and TRBJ2-6; TRBD1 matches 9 bases. Germline assignment: CDR1 MGHRA and CDR2 YSYEKL. The CDR3 covers 18 residues. Trimming took 4 bases from V and 0 from J; bases not matched to a gene: 7. This CDR3 is CASSLQGAVGSGANVLTF. DNA of the CDR3: TGCGCCAGCAGCCTACAGGGGGCCGTGGGCTCTGGGGCCAACGTCCTGACTTTC.

The chain carries TRBV7-9 and TRBJ1-6, with a tentative D call TRBD1 (5 bases). The V end was cut by 5 bases, the J end by 12 bases, with 20 bases between. Per the germline V gene, CDR1 is SEHNR and CDR2 is FQNEAQ (reference sequence). The CDR3 is 15 residues long. CDR3: CASSGGGTASRPLHF. The CDR3 coding sequence is TGTGCCAGCAGCGGCGGCGGGACCGCGTCTCGACCCCTCCACTTT. Looking up the rest from reference TRBV7-9 and TRBJ1-6 gives the full variable domain: DTGVSQNPRHKITKRGQNVTFRCDPISEHNRLYWYRQTLGQGPEFLTYFQNEAQLEKSRLLSDRFSAERPKGSFSTLEIQRTEQGDSAMYLCASSGGGTASRPLHFGNGTRLTVT.

V and J are TRBV2 and TRBJ2-1, with no clear D. Germline CDR1 and CDR2: SNHLY and FYNNEI. V dropped 4 bases and J dropped 5 bases, with 18 bases sitting between them. The CDR3 consists of 16 residues. The CDR3 coding sequence is TGTGCCAGCAGTGGCGAGGTCTTGGGTACAGACAATGAGCAGTTCTTC. This codes for CASSGEVLGTDNEQFF.

The J gene is TRBJ2-1, the V gene TRBV5-4; TRBD1 is a possible D gene (6 bases). CDR1 and CDR2 from the germline V gene are SGHNT and YYREEE (reference sequence). The CDR3 covers 13 residues. V gave up 4 bases and J gave up 4 bases, with 9 bases separating them. CDR3 nucleotides: TGTGCCAGCAGCGGGGACACTTACAATGAGCAGTTCTTC. This translates into CASSGDTYNEQFF.

As to this clone: Within the sample, other DNA sequences also encode this same CDR3. The chain has TRBV10-3 and TRBJ1-2, with 12 bases lining up with TRBD1. The V gene's germline CDR1 is ENHRY and CDR2 SYGVKD. The CDR3 sequence is 15 residues long. J was trimmed by 5 bases and V by 4 bases; bases with no gene match: 5. CDR3 in amino acids: CAISGGTGGDYGYTF. As DNA, the CDR3 is TGTGCCATCAGTGGGGGGACAGGGGGCGATTATGGCTACACCTTC.

The chain combines TRBV2 with TRBJ1-3, with a tentative D call TRBD1 (5 bases). The CDR3 is 16 amino acids. Germline V gene sequence: CDR1 SNHLY, CDR2 FYNNEI. V lost 2 bases, J lost 0 bases, and 11 bases lay in between. Here the CDR3 DNA reads TGTGCCAGCAGTGAATGGGGGGACCCCTCTGGAAACACCATATATTTT. This sequence encodes CASSEWGDPSGNTIYF.

The V gene is TRBV4-1, the J gene TRBJ2-1, with a tentative D call TRBD2 (5 bases). The CDR3 consists of 17 residues. The germline CDR1 and CDR2 sequences are MGHRA and YSYEKL. Trimming pared 0 bases from V and 0 bases from J, leaving 12 bases between. In DNA, the CDR3 is TGCGCCAGCAGCCAAGAGACGGGGTCAGGCTCCTACAATGAGCAGTTCTTC. Amino acid sequence: CASSQETGSGSYNEQFF.

On this clone itself: The same CDR3 arises from other DNA sequences in this sample as well. The chain combines TRBV7-8 with TRBJ2-5; D gene unclear. CDR3 length: 13 amino acids. V was shortened by 0 bases and J by 2 bases, with 4 bases between the two germline ends. The germline V gene encodes CDR1 SGHVS and CDR2 FQNEAQ. CDR3 in amino acids: CASSLAEQETQYF. The CDR3, as DNA: TGTGCCAGCAGCTTAGCGGAGCAAGAGACCCAGTACTTC. The full variable domain, rest sourced from reference TRBV7-8 and TRBJ2-5, is GAGVSQSPRYKVAKRGQDVALRCDPISGHVSLFWYQQALGQGPEFLTYFQNEAQLDKSGLPSDRFFAERPEGSVSTLKIQRTQQEDSAVYLCASSLAEQETQYFGPGTRLLVL.

The chain is built from TRBV4-1 and TRBJ2-3; TRBD1 might be the D (5 bases). Trimming shortened V by 1 base and J by 4 bases, and 9 bases separated the two germline ends. This CDR3 has 14 amino acids. The germline gives CDR1 MGHRA, CDR2 YSYEKL. The CDR3 DNA sequence: TGCGCCAGCAGCCAAGTTGGGGCCCCAGATACGCAGTATTTT. This codes for CASSQVGAPDTQYF.

The chain carries TRBV30 and TRBJ1-5; D is unresolved. In germline, CDR1 is GTSNPN, CDR2 SVGIG (reference sequence). The CDR3 runs 11 residues. Between the trimmed V and J ends, which lost 6 bases and 5 bases, there was a span of 8 bases. The CDR3 DNA sequence: TGTGCCTGCTCGGTGGATCAGCCCCAGCATTTT. This encodes CACSVDQPQHF.